This T cell receptor beta chain was sequenced for a study of vaccination effects on CD4 cells after COVID-19. Study results and limitations: No early post-infection timepoints were available in the study, which also included few convalescent patients. Marked clonal contraction was seen late after vaccination (in both infection- and vaccine-induced clones).

The protocol was immunoSEQ multiplex PCR, while the TCRdb copy is restricted to in-frame clones and leaves out a portion. In the table there are about 65,000 clones, approximately 76% of which are singletons. Expansion of antigen-specific CD4+ T cells with viral peptide pools was carried out by the ViraFEST assay before sequencing. Cells that had been cultured for 10 days were the source of isolated CD4+ T cells. The vaccine recipients had no prior SARS-CoV-2 infection, with negative nucleocapsid antibodies. Cultures received IL-2 medium that replaced half the medium on days 3 and 7. This CDR3 spans 17 amino acids. Germline lookup yields CDR1 SEHNR and CDR2 FQNEAQ (reference sequence). V lost 5 bases and J lost 6; bases outside the gene matches: 15. In the case of this clone: Its cognate antigen is unknown.

Sequenced here: CD4+ T cells from PBMCs cultured with HCoV-NL63 spike peptides, sampled before COVID-19 vaccination. The gene calls are TRBV7-9 and TRBJ2-5, with 10 bases that match TRBD1. The clonotype comes from a human donor who received a COVID-19 vaccine. CDR3 region: CASSPRGSGTGAKTQYF. The CDR3 DNA follows: TGTGCCAGCAGCCCGAGAGGATCCGGGACAGGGGCGAAGACCCAGTACTTC.